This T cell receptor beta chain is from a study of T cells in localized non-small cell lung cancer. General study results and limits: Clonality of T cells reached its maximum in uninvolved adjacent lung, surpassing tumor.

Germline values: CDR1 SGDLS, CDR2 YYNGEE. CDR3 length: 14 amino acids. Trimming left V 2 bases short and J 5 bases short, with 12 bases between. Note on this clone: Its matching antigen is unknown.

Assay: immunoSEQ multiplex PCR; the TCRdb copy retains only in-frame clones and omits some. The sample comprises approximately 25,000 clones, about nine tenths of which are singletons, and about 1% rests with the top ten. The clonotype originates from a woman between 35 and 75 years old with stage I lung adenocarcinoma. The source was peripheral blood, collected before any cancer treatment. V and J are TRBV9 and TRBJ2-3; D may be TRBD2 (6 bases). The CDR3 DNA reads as TGTGCCAGCAGCGTCCGGGGGTGGGTAGATACGCAGTATTTT. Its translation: CASSVRGWVDTQYF. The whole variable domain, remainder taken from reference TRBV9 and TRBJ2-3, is DSGVTQTPKHLITATGQRVTLRCSPRSGDLSVYWYQQSLDQGLQFLIQYYNGEERAKGNILERFSAQQFPDLHSELNLSSLELGDSALYFCASSVRGWVDTQYFGPGTRLTVL.